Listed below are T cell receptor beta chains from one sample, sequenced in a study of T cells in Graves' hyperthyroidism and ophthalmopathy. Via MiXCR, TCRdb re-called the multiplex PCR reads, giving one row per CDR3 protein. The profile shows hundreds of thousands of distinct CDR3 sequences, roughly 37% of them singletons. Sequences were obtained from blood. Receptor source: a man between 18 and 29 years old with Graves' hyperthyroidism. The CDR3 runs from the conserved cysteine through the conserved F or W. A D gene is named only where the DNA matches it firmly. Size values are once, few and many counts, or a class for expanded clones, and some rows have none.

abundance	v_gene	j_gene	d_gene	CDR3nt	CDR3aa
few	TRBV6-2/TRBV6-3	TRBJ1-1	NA	TGTGCCAGCAGTAGTCCAGGTGGGGCGAAAGCTTTCTTT	CASSSPGGAKAFF
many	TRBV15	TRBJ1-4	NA	TGTGCCACCAGCAGCTATCAGGGGCTAGGGGATGAAAAACTGTTTTTT	CATSSYQGLGDEKLFF
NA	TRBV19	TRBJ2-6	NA	TGTGCCAGCGAAACCGGTCTTGATGGGGCCAACGTCCTGACTTTC	CASETGLDGANVLTF
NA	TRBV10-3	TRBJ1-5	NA	TGTGCCATCAGGGACCGGGATAGCAATCAGCCCCAGCATTTT	CAIRDRDSNQPQHF
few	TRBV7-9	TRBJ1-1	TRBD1	TGTGCCAGCGGAGAGCGGGACAGCCGCGAAGCTTTCTTT	CASGERDSREAFF
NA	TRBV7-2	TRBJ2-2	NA	TGTGCCAGCAAGGGGCAACCGAACACCGGGGAGCTGTTTTTT	CASKGQPNTGELFF
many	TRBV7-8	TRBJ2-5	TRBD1	TGTGCCAGCAGCTTAGTTGGGACAGAAGAGACCCAGTACTTC	CASSLVGTEETQYF
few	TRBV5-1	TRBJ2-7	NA	TGCGCCAGCAGAACGTTGGACTCCTACGAGCAGTACTTC	CASRTLDSYEQYF
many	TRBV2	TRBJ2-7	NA	TGTGCCGTACCGGGACATCTATCGTACGAGCAGTACTTC	CAVPGHLSYEQYF
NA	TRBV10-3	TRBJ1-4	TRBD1	TGTGCCAGCAGTAACCGGGACAGGGACTATACGACTAATGAAAAACTGTTTTTT	CASSNRDRDYTTNEKLFF
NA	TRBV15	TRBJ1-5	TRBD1	TGTGCCACCAGCAGAGTCGGGGGGACAGGGAATCAGCCCCAGCATTTT	CATSRVGGTGNQPQHF
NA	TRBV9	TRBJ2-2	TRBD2	TGTGCCAGCAGCGTACCAGGGGAGGTGGCGGGAGGAAGCACCGGGGAGCTGTTTTTT	CASSVPGEVAGGSTGELFF
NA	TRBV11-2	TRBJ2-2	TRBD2	TGTGCCAGCAGCCCAACTAGCGGGCGTGCCACCGGGGAGCTGTTTTTT	CASSPTSGRATGELFF
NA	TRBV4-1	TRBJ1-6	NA	TGCGCCAGCAGCCAAGTAGCGGGACAATATAATTCACCCCTCCACTTT	CASSQVAGQYNSPLHF
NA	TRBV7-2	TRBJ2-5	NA	TGTGCCAGCAGTTCTACCCAGGGGGAGACCCAGTACTTC	CASSSTQGETQYF
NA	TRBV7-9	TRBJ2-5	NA	TGTGCCAGCAGTGACAGAAAAAGTCCCGGTGAGACCCAGTACTTC	CASSDRKSPGETQYF
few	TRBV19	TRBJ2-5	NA	TGTGCCAGTAGAGATTACAGACAAGAGACCCAGTACTTC	CASRDYRQETQYF
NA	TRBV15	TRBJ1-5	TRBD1	TGTGCCACCAGCAGTTATCGACAGGGCAGCCAGCCCCAGCATTTT	CATSSYRQGSQPQHF
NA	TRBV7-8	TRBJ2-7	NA	TGTGCCAGCAGCCCGTCGGCCGTGGGGTCTTACGAGCAGTACTTC	CASSPSAVGSYEQYF
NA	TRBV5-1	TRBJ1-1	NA	TGTGCCAGCAGCTTGGTGGCAGGGGTGGGAGGCACTGAAGCTTTCTTT	CASSLVAGVGGTEAFF
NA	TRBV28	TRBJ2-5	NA	TGTGCCAGCAGCGCCATAGCGGCACGGGGGGAGACCCAGTACTTC	CASSAIAARGETQYF
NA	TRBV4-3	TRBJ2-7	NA	TGCGCCAGCAGCCAAGAACTAGCCGACTACGAGCAGTACTTC	CASSQELADYEQYF
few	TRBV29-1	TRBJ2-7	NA	TGCAGCGTTTCTCAAGGGGGGGCTGTGGACGAGCAGTACTTC	CSVSQGGAVDEQYF
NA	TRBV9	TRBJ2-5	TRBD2	TGTGCCAGCAGCGTTACCGGGGGGAGGGGTATTGAGACCCAGTACTTC	CASSVTGGRGIETQYF